Sequencing of this TCR beta chain was carried out in a study of blood T cells in healthy people across ages (dated by TCRdb to about 2015). Study-wide context: In model experiments, roughly one uniquely barcoded TCR beta cDNA molecule per two T cells was captured by template switching. To avoid experimental bias, donors of different ages were distributed randomly across sequencing lanes. Using the same blood draw, the study looked at two additional independent replicas of 1 million unique cDNA reads for two donors, one aged 18 to 30 and the other aged 80 or older. To track age-related changes in TCR beta repertoire diversity, the study relied on deep sequencing normalized with unique cDNA molecular identifiers. The donors were split into four age groups: young (average about 16 years), middle-aged (around 40), aged (more than 55) and long-lived (over 75).

The method was 5' RACE. Sequencing was performed on an Illumina HiSeq 2500. A second PCR of about 7 to 12 cycles was run with a J-beta primer mix and a sample-barcoded 5' primer. A unique molecular identifier was introduced onto each TCR beta cDNA molecule by a template-switch 5' adaptor carrying 12 random nucleotides. At least 2.5 million CDR3-containing paired-end reads were obtained from each sample. First-strand cDNA synthesis was performed from all RNA using the Mint cDNA synthesis kit, with priming by a TRBC-specific oligonucleotide. Following uracil-DNA glycosylase treatment, a first 18-cycle PCR with universal primers M1SS and BC2_uni_R was performed on all cDNA. For the original study's pipeline: Each sample was normalized by randomly selecting 1 million high-quality reads, each carrying a distinct molecular identifier. Instead of being binned into consensus sequences, reads with shared molecular identifiers were discarded. MiTCR, run with a Q25 quality threshold and the strictest error-elimination algorithm, handled CDR3 identification, clonotype clustering and error correction. A nonparametric unseen species model using Euler transformation provided a lower-bound estimate of total TCR beta diversity. TCRdb reworked the public reads: Q25 trimming with fastp, MiXCR clone assembly, productive beta chains retained. Identical CDR3 proteins give one entry, which carries the most common genes and DNA. The V and J calls here are based on TCRdb, not the publication. The sample records about 770,000 distinct CDR3 sequences, around 43% of which are singletons. The ten top clones hold around 21% of the sample.

Summary of the overall study and its limitations: Compared with the aged group, more naive CD4+ T cells, fewer expanded clones and increased TCR diversity were shown by the long-lived group, suggesting age selection. As age increased, observed TCR beta diversity per million T cells dropped in a roughly linear way, and a significant reduction was already evident by age 40. The percentage of naive T cells measured by flow cytometry correlated strongly with observed TCR beta diversity. Bulk unsorted PBMC profiling prevented conclusive comparison of naive and antigen-experienced compartments. Because donor CMV infection status was unknown, age-related changes in expanded clonotypes were potentially confounded. Estimates of total diversity based on one million sequenced T cells were considered lower bounds and underestimates.

This clonotype was detected only a few times. Its binding antigen is unknown. Per-base quality was not reported, and no clone a single base away is much larger than it. Measured from the cysteine to the phenylalanine, the CDR3 is 14 residues long. Left in the record is the CDR3 DNA by itself, 42 bases read in frame from the first base. From a lookup of the germline V gene (reference sequence), CDR1 and CDR2 are SEHNR and FQNEAQ. Relative to germline, V is 2 bases shorter and J is 1 base shorter, with 8 bases between their ends. Systemically healthy Caucasian individuals from Russia, 35 to 50 in total and aged about 6 to 95 years, were included as donors. Each donor gave 9.5 to 10 milliliters of peripheral blood, drawn into EDTA-treated Vacutainer tubes. Ficoll-Paque density-gradient centrifugation was used to isolate PBMCs, with at least 7 million per sample. Total RNA was extracted from PBMCs with Trizol reagent, with at least 5.5 micrograms obtained per sample. For every donor, flow cytometry on a PBMC aliquot measured the percentage of naive CD45RAhigh/CD27high T cells.

Recombination joined TRBV7-9 with TRBJ1-2; TRBD1 is a possible D gene, resting on 5 matching bases. Sequences were obtained from blood. The source of this sequence is a man in his 60s in good health. The CDR3 region reads CASSLIGVNYGYTF. The nucleotide sequence reads as follows: TGTGCCAGCAGCTTAATAGGGGTTAACTATGGCTACACCTTC. This CDR3, with the reference TRBV7-9 and TRBJ1-2 proteins standing in past its ends, gives the full variable domain DTGVSQNPRHKITKRGQNVTFRCDPISEHNRLYWYRQTLGQGPEFLTYFQNEAQLEKSRLLSDRFSAERPKGSFSTLEIQRTEQGDSAMYLCASSLIGVNYGYTFGSGTRLTVV.